The T cell receptor beta chain described here comes from a study of identical twins. Study findings and constraints: Twin pairs had excess sharing that was weaker in beta out-of-frame sequences. Part of the zero-insertion signal could reflect confounding by invariant MAIT and iNKT cells.

There are a few counts of this clonotype. The antigen remains unidentified. Template switching added a universal primer binding site, and final cDNA carried unique molecular identifiers. MiXCR was run by TCRdb on the 5' RACE reads, yielding one entry per CDR3 protein. The data hold 600,000 to 850,000 distinct CDR3 sequences, with roughly 20% observed a single time. Germline values: CDR1 SNHLY, CDR2 FYNNEI. The ends lost 7 bases at V and 7 bases at J; junction bases unmatched: 12. The CDR3 runs to 16 residues. The same data also contributed to another study, on T cells expressing NK-cell markers. As that study records: In the group of eight sequenced donors, seven were HCMV-seropositive and one was seronegative.

The receptor comes from a woman aged 18-35 years in good health. The chain joins TRBV2 to TRBJ2-2; 10 nucleotides agree with TRBD2. The specimen sequenced was PBMCs. CDR3 DNA: TGTGCCAGCACCGGTGGTGGGACTAGCGACGACGGGGAGCTGTTTTTT. It specifies CASTGGGTSDDGELFF.